The 23 T cell receptor beta chains given below trace back to one sample, sequenced in a study of shared clonotypes between healthy human individuals. TCRdb's copy holds only in-frame clones and misses some; the assay was immunoSEQ multiplex PCR. The sample lists 1.4 million or so clones; around 98.5% were seen once. Material for sequencing was naive CD4+ T cells sorted from blood. The subset: CD45RA+ positively selected. All receptors derive from a man between 25 and 39 years old in good health.

The chain couples TRBV11-2 to TRBJ2-7; 8 positions agree with TRBD1. CDR3 size: 12 residues. Germline CDR1 is SGHAT and CDR2 is FQNNGV. V lost 6 bases to trimming and J lost 9 bases; unmatched junction nucleotides: 7. CDR3 loop: CASSLQGGGQYF. DNA of the CDR3: TGTGCCAGCAGTTTACAGGGGGGCGGGCAGTACTTC.

This chain joins TRBV27 and TRBJ2-3; TRBD2 agrees at 8 bases. Germline V gene data show CDR1 as MNHEY and CDR2 as SMNVEV (reference sequence). CDR3 length equals 18 residues. V gave up 5 bases and J gave up 5 bases; unmatched junction bases: 18. The CDR3 DNA is TGTGCCAGCAGTCTAAGCCCCGTGGGTAGCGGGACAAGAGATACGCAGTATTTT. Translating it yields CASSLSPVGSGTRDTQYF.

Turning to this clone: The junction departs from the called germline gene at one end, perhaps through a read error. The CDR3 loop is CASSLVGFLSGTALKETQYF. DNA for the CDR3: TGTGCTAGCAGCTTAGTGGGTTTTCTAAGTGGGACAGCCCTAAAAGAGACCCAGTACTTC. This chain connects TRBV7-7 to TRBJ2-5; 7 nucleotides match TRBD1. Germline assignment: CDR1 SSHAT and CDR2 FNYEAQ (reference sequence). The CDR3 spans 20 residues.

The V and J genes are TRBV7-9 and TRBJ2-3; D unresolved. The length of the CDR3 is 14 residues. Germline CDR1 is SEHNR and CDR2 is FQNEAQ (reference sequence). V was pared by 6 bases and J by 4 bases, with 14 bases between. DNA for the CDR3: TGTGCCAGCAGTCATGAGTGGGATCCAGATACGCAGTATTTT. This encodes CASSHEWDPDTQYF.

The chain recombines TRBV5-1 with TRBJ1-5; 9 bases are shared with TRBD1. In germline, CDR1 is SGHRS, CDR2 YFSETQ. The V gene end was trimmed by 4 bases and the J gene end by 3 bases; junction bases not matched to a gene: 5. This CDR3 region has 15 residues. The chain's CDR3 is CASSLTGGDNQPQHF. For the CDR3, the DNA is TGCGCCAGCAGCCTGACAGGGGGGGACAATCAGCCCCAGCATTTT. Combining the CDR3 with reference TRBV5-1 and TRBJ1-5 gives the whole variable domain KAGVTQTPRYLIKTRGQQVTLSCSPISGHRSVSWYQQTPGQGLQFLFEYFSETQRNKGNFPGRFSGRQFSNSRSEMNVSTLELGDSALYLCASSLTGGDNQPQHFGDGTRLSIL.

The DNA of the CDR3 is TGTGCCAGTGGACTAGCGGGAGATTGGGGAAGCTCCTACAATGAGCAGTTCTTC. As protein: CASGLAGDWGSSYNEQFF. The rearrangement uses TRBV14 and TRBJ2-1; 13 bases agree with TRBD2. Unmatched junction bases numbered 11, after V lost 9 bases and J lost 0 bases. The CDR3 runs to 18 residues. CDR1 SGHDN and CDR2 FVKESK come from the germline V gene.

The chain couples TRBV27 to TRBJ2-7; tentative D call: TRBD1 (6 bases). The CDR3 runs to 16 residues. Germline V gene sequence: CDR1 MNHEY, CDR2 SMNVEV (reference sequence). Deletions cut 2 bases from V and 7 bases from J, with 21 bases between. The CDR3: CASSLHGQSNYGEQYF. CDR3 DNA sequence: TGTGCCAGCAGTTTACATGGACAGTCGAACTATGGGGAGCAGTACTTC.

V and J are TRBV25-1 and TRBJ2-5; D ambiguous. Between the trimmed V and J ends, which lost 5 bases and 3 bases, there was a span of 7 bases. This CDR3 has 12 residues. Germline lookup yields CDR1 MGHDK and CDR2 SYGVNS. CDR3 residues: CASSRLKETQYF. CDR3 bases: TGTGCCAGCAGTCGCCTGAAAGAGACCCAGTACTTC.

The chain couples TRBV9 to TRBJ2-1; 9 positions agree with TRBD1. Germline CDR1 is SGDLS and CDR2 is YYNGEE. The CDR3 is 15 amino acids. V was pared by 4 bases and J by 2 bases, with 4 bases of the junction left unmatched. CDR3 residues: CASSQGTGPYNEQFF. DNA for the CDR3: TGTGCCAGCAGCCAAGGGACAGGGCCCTACAATGAGCAGTTCTTC.

The chain links TRBV7-6 to TRBJ1-3; the D gene is possibly TRBD1 (5 bases). The CDR3 extends over 14 amino acids. The germline V gene encodes CDR1 SGHVS and CDR2 FNYEAQ. Trimming cost V 2 bases and J 2 bases, with 7 bases left between them. Here the CDR3 reads CASSLQGAGNTIYF. CDR3 bases: TGTGCCAGCAGCTTACAGGGTGCTGGAAACACCATATATTTT.

The chain links TRBV4-1 to TRBJ1-5, with 7 bases lining up with TRBD1. The junction had 7 bases not matched to a gene; V was cut back by 0 bases and J by 5 bases. The CDR3 sequence is 16 residues long. Per the germline V gene, CDR1 is MGHRA and CDR2 is YSYEKL. CDR3 sequence (DNA): TGCGCCAGCAGCCAAGAAGGAGGGGGCAGAGATCAGCCCCAGCATTTT. Encoded protein: CASSQEGGGRDQPQHF.

The V and J genes are TRBV28 and TRBJ2-7; 7 bases are shared with TRBD2. With 5 bases clipped from V and 1 base from J, the junction kept 5 bases outside the gene matches. Germline CDR1 MDHEN, CDR2 SYDVKM. The length of the CDR3 is 14 residues. The CDR3 sequence: CASSGEGWSYEQYF. The CDR3 DNA reads as TGTGCCAGCAGTGGGGAGGGGTGGTCCTACGAGCAGTACTTC.

This clone was picked up one time. The chain joins TRBV13 to TRBJ2-3, with 10 bases aligning to TRBD1. Germline loops: CDR1 PRHDT, CDR2 FYEKMQ (reference sequence). V lost 5 bases, J lost 2 bases, and 7 bases stayed unmatched. CDR3 length: 16 amino acids. As DNA, the CDR3 is TGTGCCAGCAGCGCGGGGGGACAGGGGTTCACAGATACGCAGTATTTT. Its protein product is CASSAGGQGFTDTQYF. The full variable domain, with the rest looked up from reference TRBV13 and TRBJ2-3, is AAGVIQSPRHLIKEKRETATLKCYPIPRHDTVYWYQQGPGQDPQFLISFYEKMQSDKGSIPDRFSAQQFSDYHSELNMSSLELGDSALYFCASSAGGQGFTDTQYFGPGTRLTVL.

The chain carries TRBV5-5 and TRBJ2-3; 9 bases line up with TRBD2. With 3 bases clipped from V and 0 bases from J, the junction kept 8 bases outside the gene matches. The CDR3 contains 17 residues. Germline loops: CDR1 SGHKS, CDR2 YYEKEE (reference sequence). The CDR3 DNA sequence: TGTGCCAGCAGCTCAATCCCTAGCGGGACAAGCACAGATACGCAGTATTTT. This gives the protein CASSSIPSGTSTDTQYF.

The gene calls are TRBV4-1 and TRBJ2-3, with 13 bases fitting TRBD2. Per germline, CDR1 MGHRA and CDR2 YSYEKL. The CDR3 totals 15 residues. Trimming cost V 3 bases and J 4 bases; bases outside gene matches: 1. CDR3 amino acids: CASSQTSGRSDTQYF. The CDR3 DNA reads as TGCGCCAGCAGCCAGACTAGCGGGAGGTCAGATACGCAGTATTTT.

The rearrangement links TRBV30 to TRBJ2-1; 9 bases are a match to TRBD2. The CDR3 is made up of 16 amino acids. Germline values: CDR1 GTSNPN, CDR2 SVGIG (reference sequence). J was trimmed by 10 bases and V by 0 bases; bases with no gene match: 13. CDR3 sequence (DNA): TGTGCCTGGAGTGTTAGAATTGCTGGGGCGGGAGGGGAGCAGTTCTTC. It translates to CAWSVRIAGAGGEQFF.

This clone was observed once. V usage is TRBV5-5 and J usage is TRBJ2-3; D not resolved. This CDR3 comprises 14 residues. The V gene's germline CDR1 is SGHKS and CDR2 YYEKEE (reference sequence). V shed 4 bases and J shed 2 bases, with 11 bases lying between them. The CDR3: CASSLQHHTDTQYF. CDR3 DNA sequence: TGTGCCAGCAGCCTTCAACATCACACAGATACGCAGTATTTT.

The CDR3 spells CASSVGVIGHTEAFF. The CDR3 DNA reads TGTGCCAGCAGCGTAGGGGTCATCGGGCACACTGAAGCTTTCTTT. This chain joins TRBV9 and TRBJ1-1; no clear D. CDR3 length equals 15 residues. Per the germline V gene, CDR1 is SGDLS and CDR2 is YYNGEE. Trimming took 0 bases from V and 3 from J, leaving 12 bases between them.

The J gene is TRBJ1-5, the V gene TRBV19; D gene uncertain. Germline V gene lookup returns CDR1 LNHDA and CDR2 SQIVND (reference sequence). Trimming removed 0 bases from V and 6 bases from J, with 3 bases in between. This CDR3 is built from 12 residues. The DNA of the CDR3 is TGTGCCAGTAGTATAGACTTTCAGCCCCAGCATTTT. Translating it yields CASSIDFQPQHF.

The chain recombines TRBV30 with TRBJ1-1; TRBD1 might be the D (5 bases). The CDR3 covers 15 residues. V was pared by 3 bases and J by 4 bases, with 18 bases between. Germline V gives CDR1 GTSNPN, CDR2 SVGIG (reference sequence). DNA of the CDR3: TGTGCCTGGAGCGATAGGACGAAGAGGGGCACTGAAGCTTTCTTT. Its translation is CAWSDRTKRGTEAFF.

CDR3 sequence reads: CASSVDPGGAFYGYTF. CDR3 sequence (DNA): TGTGCCAGCAGCGTAGATCCAGGGGGCGCATTCTATGGCTACACCTTC. The chain joins TRBV9 to TRBJ1-2, with 8 bases identical to TRBD1. Germline CDR1 is SGDLS and CDR2 is YYNGEE. This CDR3 is 16 amino acids long. The junction had 8 bases not matched to a gene; V was cut back by 0 bases and J by 4 bases. Full variable domain (remainder filled in from reference TRBV9 and TRBJ1-2): DSGVTQTPKHLITATGQRVTLRCSPRSGDLSVYWYQQSLDQGLQFLIQYYNGEERAKGNILERFSAQQFPDLHSELNLSSLELGDSALYFCASSVDPGGAFYGYTFGSGTRLTVV.

This chain connects TRBV28 to TRBJ2-5; TRBD2 agrees at 10 bases. The CDR3 runs to 13 residues. V lost 4 bases to trimming and J lost 6 bases; unmatched junction nucleotides: 2. Per the germline V gene, CDR1 is MDHEN and CDR2 is SYDVKM. CDR3 coding DNA: TGTGCCAGCAGTTCTAGCGGGAGTAAGACCCAGTACTTC. This codes for CASSSSGSKTQYF.

This rearrangement joins TRBV5-1 to TRBJ2-3; 9 positions agree with TRBD2. Germline assignment: CDR1 SGHRS and CDR2 YFSETQ. CDR3 length equals 17 residues. Germline trimming cut 0 bases from V and 4 bases from J; bases unmatched to any gene: 9. The CDR3 spells CASSLATAGGPPDTQYF. The CDR3 coding sequence is TGCGCCAGCAGCTTGGCCACGGCGGGAGGGCCCCCAGATACGCAGTATTTT.